This T cell receptor beta chain stems from a study of CD8 T cells in ankylosing spondylitis. Study results and caveats: The disease-linked clones had a CD8+ phenotype and low blood frequencies. The authors reported significant enrichment of disease-linked clones in matched ankylosing spondylitis synovial fluid. Reactive arthritis synovial fluid and blood previously showed some of these motif variants.

Generation of TCR beta libraries employed quantitative 5'-RACE incorporating molecular barcodes. One entry per CDR3 protein, called by TCRdb with MiXCR from the 5' RACE reads. The table includes hundreds of thousands of distinct CDR3 sequences, over 30% detected once. J was trimmed by 1 base and V by 6 bases; bases with no gene match: 3. The germline gives CDR1 ENHRY, CDR2 SYGVKD. CDR3 length: 15 residues. Of note for this clonotype: Its target is unknown.

The chain joins TRBV10-3 to TRBJ2-2; TRBD1 aligns across 9 bases. This sequence originates from a male donor with ankylosing spondylitis or in good health (not recorded which). Source material: blood, either unsorted or a sorted T cell fraction (not recorded which). CDR3 nucleotide sequence: TGTGCCATCAGCGACAGGGGGAAGAACACCGGGGAGCTGTTTTTT. Its translation is CAISDRGKNTGELFF.